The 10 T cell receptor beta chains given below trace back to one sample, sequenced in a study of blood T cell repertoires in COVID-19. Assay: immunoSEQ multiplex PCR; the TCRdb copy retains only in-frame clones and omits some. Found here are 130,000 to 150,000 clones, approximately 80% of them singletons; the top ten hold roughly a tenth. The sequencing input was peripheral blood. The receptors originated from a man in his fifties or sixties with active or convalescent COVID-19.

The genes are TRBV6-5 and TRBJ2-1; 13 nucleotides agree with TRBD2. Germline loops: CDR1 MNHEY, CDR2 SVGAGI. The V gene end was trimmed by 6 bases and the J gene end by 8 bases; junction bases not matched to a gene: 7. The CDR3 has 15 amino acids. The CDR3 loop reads CASRKLAGGPDEQFF. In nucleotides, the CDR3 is TGTGCCAGCAGGAAACTAGCGGGAGGGCCCGATGAGCAGTTCTTC.

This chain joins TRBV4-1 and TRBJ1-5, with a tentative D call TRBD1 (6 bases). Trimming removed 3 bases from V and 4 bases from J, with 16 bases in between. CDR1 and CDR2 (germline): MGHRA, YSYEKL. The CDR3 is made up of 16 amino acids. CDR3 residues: CASSHVQKGGNQPQHF. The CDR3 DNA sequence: TGCGCCAGCAGCCACGTACAAAAAGGGGGAAATCAGCCCCAGCATTTT.

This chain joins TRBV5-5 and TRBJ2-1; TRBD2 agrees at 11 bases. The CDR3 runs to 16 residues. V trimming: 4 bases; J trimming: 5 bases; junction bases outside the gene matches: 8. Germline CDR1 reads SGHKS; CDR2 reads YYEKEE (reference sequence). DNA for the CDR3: TGTGCCAGCAGCCCCCTAGCGGGACTAGCGGACAATGAGCAGTTCTTC. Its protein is CASSPLAGLADNEQFF.

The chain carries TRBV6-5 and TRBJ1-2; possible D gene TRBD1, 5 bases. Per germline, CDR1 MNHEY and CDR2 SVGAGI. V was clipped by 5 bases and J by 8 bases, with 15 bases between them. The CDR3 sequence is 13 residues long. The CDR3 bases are TGTGCCAGCAGTCCCGGGACTGCCAGAGGCTACACCTTC. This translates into CASSPGTARGYTF.

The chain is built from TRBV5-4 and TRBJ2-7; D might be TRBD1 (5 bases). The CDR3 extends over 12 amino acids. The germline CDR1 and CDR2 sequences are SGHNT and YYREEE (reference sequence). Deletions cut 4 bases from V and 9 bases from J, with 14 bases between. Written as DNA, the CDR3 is TGTGCCAGCAGCGAGGATAGGGGTTGGCAGTACGTC. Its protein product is CASSEDRGWQYV.

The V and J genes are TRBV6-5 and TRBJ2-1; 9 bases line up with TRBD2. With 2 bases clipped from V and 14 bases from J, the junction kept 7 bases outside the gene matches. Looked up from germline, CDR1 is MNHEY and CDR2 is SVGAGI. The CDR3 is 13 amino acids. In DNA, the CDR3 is TGTGCCAGCAGTTACGGAGCGGGAGGCCGGGAGTTCTTC. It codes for CASSYGAGGREFF.

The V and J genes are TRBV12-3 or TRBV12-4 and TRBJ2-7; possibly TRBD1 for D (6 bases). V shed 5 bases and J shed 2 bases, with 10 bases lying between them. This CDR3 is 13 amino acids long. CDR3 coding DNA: TGTGCCAGCAGTGCAGGGGATCCCTACGAGCAGTACGTC. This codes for CASSAGDPYEQYV.

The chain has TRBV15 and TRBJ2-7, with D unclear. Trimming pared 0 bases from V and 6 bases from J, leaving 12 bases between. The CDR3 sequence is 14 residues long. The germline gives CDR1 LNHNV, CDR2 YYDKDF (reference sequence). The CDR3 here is CATSREAWAGEQYV. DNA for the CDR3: TGTGCCACCAGCAGAGAGGCCTGGGCAGGCGAGCAGTACGTC.

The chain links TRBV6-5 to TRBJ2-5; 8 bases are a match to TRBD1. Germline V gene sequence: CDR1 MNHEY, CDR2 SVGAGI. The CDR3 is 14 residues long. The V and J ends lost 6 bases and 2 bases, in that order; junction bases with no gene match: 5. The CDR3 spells CASRKDRVQETQYF. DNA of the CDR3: TGTGCCAGCAGAAAGGACAGGGTTCAAGAGACCCAGTACTTC.

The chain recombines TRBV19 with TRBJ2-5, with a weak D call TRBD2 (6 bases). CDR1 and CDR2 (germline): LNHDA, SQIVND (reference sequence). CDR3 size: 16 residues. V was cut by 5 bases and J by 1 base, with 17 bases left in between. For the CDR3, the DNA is TGTGCCAGTAGTCCGGCCGGGACTCCCGGCCAAGAGACCCAGTACTTC. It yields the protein CASSPAGTPGQETQYF.